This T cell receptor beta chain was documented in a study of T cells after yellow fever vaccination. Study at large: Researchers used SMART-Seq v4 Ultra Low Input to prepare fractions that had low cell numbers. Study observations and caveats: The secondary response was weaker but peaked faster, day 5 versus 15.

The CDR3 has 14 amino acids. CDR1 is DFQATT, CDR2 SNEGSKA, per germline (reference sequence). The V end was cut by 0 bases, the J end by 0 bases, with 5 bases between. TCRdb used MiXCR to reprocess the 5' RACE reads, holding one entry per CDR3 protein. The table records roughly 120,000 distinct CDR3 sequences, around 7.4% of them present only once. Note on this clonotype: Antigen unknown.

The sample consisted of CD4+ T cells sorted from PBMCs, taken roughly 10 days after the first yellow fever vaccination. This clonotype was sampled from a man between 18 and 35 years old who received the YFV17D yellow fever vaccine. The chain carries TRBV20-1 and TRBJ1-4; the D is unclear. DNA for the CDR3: TGCAGTGCTAGAGAGGTTTCAACTAATGAAAAACTGTTTTTT. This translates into CSAREVSTNEKLFF.